A selection of T cell receptor beta chains follows, all from one sample in a study of blood T cell repertoires in COVID-19. Sequencing used immunoSEQ multiplex PCR; TCRdb keeps in-frame clones, though not all of them. The table lists 200,000 to 300,000 clones, 75% to 85% of them singletons, with more than 5.5% in the top ten. Sequences were obtained from peripheral blood. The receptors derive from a human donor in a cohort sampled during active COVID-19. Each CDR3 is given with its conserved first and last residue. The D gene is left open where the match is weak. Only some rows state a clone size, as once, few, many or a class for expanded clones.

v_gene: TRBV6-5
d_gene: TRBD1
abundance: NA
j_gene: TRBJ1-1
CDR3nt: TGTGCCAGCACCCCGGGACAGGGGTCGGGCACTGAAGCTTTCTTT
CDR3aa: CASTPGQGSGTEAFF

v_gene: TRBV28
d_gene: NA
abundance: NA
j_gene: TRBJ1-1
CDR3nt: TGTGCCAGCAGTTCGCCTTCGGGGAACACTGAAGCTTTCTTT
CDR3aa: CASSSPSGNTEAFF

v_gene: TRBV21-1
d_gene: NA
abundance: NA
j_gene: TRBJ1-1
CDR3nt: TGTGCCAGCAGCAAAGATCGTCTGCTAATGAACACTGAAGCTTTCTTT
CDR3aa: CASSKDRLLMNTEAFF

v_gene: TRBV3-1/TRBV3-2
d_gene: TRBD1
abundance: NA
j_gene: TRBJ2-2
CDR3nt: TGTGCCAGCAGCCAGGCGCAGGGGGCGAACACCGGGGAGCTGTTTTTT
CDR3aa: CASSQAQGANTGELFF

v_gene: TRBV5-6
d_gene: TRBD2
abundance: few
j_gene: TRBJ2-7
CDR3nt: TGTGCCAGCAGCTTGAGGCGGGGGGTTCAGTACGAGCAGTACTTC
CDR3aa: CASSLRRGVQYEQYF

v_gene: TRBV5-5
d_gene: TRBD2
abundance: NA
j_gene: TRBJ2-1
CDR3nt: TGTGCCAGCTTTCTCGCGGGACTAGCGGGAATAAGGTCCTACAATGAGCAGTTCTTC
CDR3aa: CASFLAGLAGIRSYNEQFF

v_gene: TRBV4-2
d_gene: TRBD1
abundance: NA
j_gene: TRBJ1-6
CDR3nt: TGTGCCAGCAGCCAAGTCGGGACAGGTATTTCACCCCTCCACTTT
CDR3aa: CASSQVGTGISPLHF

v_gene: TRBV28
d_gene: TRBD2
abundance: NA
j_gene: TRBJ2-1
CDR3nt: TGTGCCAGCAGTTTCGGACTAGCGGTGGGTGAGCAGTTCTTC
CDR3aa: CASSFGLAVGEQFF

v_gene: TRBV5-1
d_gene: TRBD1
abundance: NA
j_gene: TRBJ2-5
CDR3nt: TGCGCCAGCAGCTCAGGACCCGGGACAGAAGAGACCCAGTACTTC
CDR3aa: CASSSGPGTEETQYF

v_gene: TRBV5-6
d_gene: TRBD2
abundance: NA
j_gene: TRBJ2-7
CDR3nt: TGTGCCAGCAGCCTTCTCAGCGGGAGGCACTCCTACGAGCAGTACTTC
CDR3aa: CASSLLSGRHSYEQYF

v_gene: TRBV12-3/TRBV12-4
d_gene: TRBD1
abundance: NA
j_gene: TRBJ1-1
CDR3nt: TGTGCCAGCAGGGGACAGATGAACACTGAAGCTTTCTTT
CDR3aa: CASRGQMNTEAFF

v_gene: TRBV7-6
d_gene: TRBD1
abundance: NA
j_gene: TRBJ1-4
CDR3nt: TGTGCCAGCAGCCGACGGACAGGGGGAATGGAAAAACTGTTTTTT
CDR3aa: CASSRRTGGMEKLFF

v_gene: TRBV6-5
d_gene: TRBD2
abundance: NA
j_gene: TRBJ2-3
CDR3nt: TGTGCCGGTAGCGGGAGGTTGACAGATACGCAGTATTTT
CDR3aa: CAGSGRLTDTQYF

v_gene: TRBV19
d_gene: NA
abundance: NA
j_gene: TRBJ1-4
CDR3nt: TGTGCCAGTACCCCCGGAGGGGCATTTGAAAAACTGTTTTTT
CDR3aa: CASTPGGAFEKLFF

v_gene: TRBV9
d_gene: TRBD2
abundance: NA
j_gene: TRBJ2-5
CDR3nt: TGTGCCAGCAGCGTAGCCGGGACTACCCAAGAGACCCAGTACTTC
CDR3aa: CASSVAGTTQETQYF

v_gene: TRBV19
d_gene: NA
abundance: NA
j_gene: TRBJ1-4
CDR3nt: TGTGCCAGTTCTCAATTCGCGCCGGGTTCCTCTAATGAAAAACTGTTTTTT
CDR3aa: CASSQFAPGSSNEKLFF

v_gene: TRBV27
d_gene: NA
abundance: once
j_gene: TRBJ2-7
CDR3nt: TGTGCCAGCAGTGGGCCTCTCGAACAGTACTTC
CDR3aa: CASSGPLEQYF

v_gene: TRBV6-5
d_gene: NA
abundance: NA
j_gene: TRBJ1-1
CDR3nt: TGTGCCAGCAGCCCCCAGGTAACCACTGAAGCTTTCTTT
CDR3aa: CASSPQVTTEAFF

v_gene: TRBV6-5
d_gene: TRBD1
abundance: NA
j_gene: TRBJ1-5
CDR3nt: TGTGCCAGCCGGGGACAGCGGTCGAGCAATCAGCCCCAGCATTTT
CDR3aa: CASRGQRSSNQPQHF

v_gene: TRBV19
d_gene: NA
abundance: NA
j_gene: TRBJ2-1
CDR3nt: TGTGCCAGTAGTATCTCCGGCGGGGTCTCCTACAATGAGCAGTTCTTC
CDR3aa: CASSISGGVSYNEQFF

v_gene: TRBV15
d_gene: NA
abundance: NA
j_gene: TRBJ2-3
CDR3nt: TGTGCCACCAGCAGAGACCGCAGTCCAGATACGCAGTATTTT
CDR3aa: CATSRDRSPDTQYF

v_gene: TRBV30
d_gene: NA
abundance: NA
j_gene: TRBJ1-4
CDR3nt: TGTGCCTGGAGTGTACATGAAGGGGATTTAGGAAAACTGTTTTTT
CDR3aa: CAWSVHEGDLGKLFF

v_gene: TRBV30
d_gene: TRBD1
abundance: NA
j_gene: TRBJ1-2
CDR3nt: TGTGCCTGGAAGAACAGGGGGGCCTATGGCTACACCTTC
CDR3aa: CAWKNRGAYGYTF

v_gene: TRBV2
d_gene: TRBD2
abundance: NA
j_gene: TRBJ2-7
CDR3nt: TGTGCCAGCAGCCGACTAGCGGGTAGAACCTACGAGCAGTACTTC
CDR3aa: CASSRLAGRTYEQYF

v_gene: TRBV19
d_gene: NA
abundance: NA
j_gene: TRBJ1-2
CDR3nt: TGTGCCAGTAGTCTACACAGCTATGGCTACACCTTC
CDR3aa: CASSLHSYGYTF

v_gene: TRBV18
d_gene: TRBD1
abundance: NA
j_gene: TRBJ1-5
CDR3nt: TGTGCCAGCTCCCGGGACAGGGAACAGCCCCAGCATTTT
CDR3aa: CASSRDREQPQHF

v_gene: TRBV2
d_gene: NA
abundance: NA
j_gene: TRBJ2-2
CDR3nt: TGTGCCAGCTGGAGTGTACGGGGGACCGGGGAGCTGTTTTTT
CDR3aa: CASWSVRGTGELFF

v_gene: TRBV11-1
d_gene: TRBD1
abundance: NA
j_gene: TRBJ2-2
CDR3nt: TGTGCCAGCAGCGCCCGACAGGGGAGGACCGGGGAGCTGTTTTTT
CDR3aa: CASSARQGRTGELFF

v_gene: TRBV30
d_gene: NA
abundance: NA
j_gene: TRBJ1-2
CDR3nt: TGTGCCTGGAGTCCGGGATATGGCTACACCTTC
CDR3aa: CAWSPGYGYTF

v_gene: TRBV19
d_gene: NA
abundance: once
j_gene: TRBJ1-4
CDR3nt: TGTGCCAGTAGTATGACTACCGCAACTAATGAAAAACTGTTTTTT
CDR3aa: CASSMTTATNEKLFF

v_gene: TRBV19
d_gene: TRBD1
abundance: NA
j_gene: TRBJ1-2
CDR3nt: TGTGCCAGTAGTCAGAACCGACAGGGGCTCTATGGCTACACCTTC
CDR3aa: CASSQNRQGLYGYTF

v_gene: TRBV7-7
d_gene: TRBD2
abundance: NA
j_gene: TRBJ2-5
CDR3nt: TGTGCTAGCAGCCGATCGGGGGGGGTGTACCAAGAGACCCAGTACTTC
CDR3aa: CASSRSGGVYQETQYF

v_gene: TRBV2
d_gene: TRBD1
abundance: NA
j_gene: TRBJ2-1
CDR3nt: TGTGCCAGCCAGACAGGGGGGAGGGATGAGCAGTTCTTC
CDR3aa: CASQTGGRDEQFF

v_gene: TRBV7-9
d_gene: NA
abundance: once
j_gene: TRBJ1-3
CDR3nt: TGTGCCAGCAGCCTAGTAGTGGCTGGAAACACCATATATTTT
CDR3aa: CASSLVVAGNTIYF

v_gene: TRBV28
d_gene: TRBD1
abundance: NA
j_gene: TRBJ2-7
CDR3nt: TGTGCCAGCTGGGACAGGTTATACGAGCAGTACTTC
CDR3aa: CASWDRLYEQYF

v_gene: TRBV11-2
d_gene: TRBD1
abundance: many
j_gene: TRBJ2-7
CDR3nt: TGTGCCAGCCGTGGGGACAGGGGGCGAAGAGAGCAGTACTTC
CDR3aa: CASRGDRGRREQYF

v_gene: TRBV30
d_gene: TRBD1
abundance: NA
j_gene: TRBJ2-5
CDR3nt: TGTGCCTGGACTAGACAGGGTTTGAGAGAGACCCAGTACTTC
CDR3aa: CAWTRQGLRETQYF

v_gene: TRBV5-1
d_gene: TRBD2
abundance: NA
j_gene: TRBJ2-2
CDR3nt: TGCGCCAGCAGCACCGGAACGTCAGCGGGAGCCGGTACCGGGGAGCTGTTTTTT
CDR3aa: CASSTGTSAGAGTGELFF

v_gene: TRBV9
d_gene: NA
abundance: NA
j_gene: TRBJ2-5
CDR3nt: TGTGCCAGCAGCGTTTCAGGGATCCAAGAGACCCAGTACTTC
CDR3aa: CASSVSGIQETQYF

v_gene: TRBV29-1
d_gene: TRBD2
abundance: NA
j_gene: TRBJ2-1
CDR3nt: TGCAGCGTTGATGGGTCTCGGACTAGCGGTTCCCTCAATGAGCAGTTCTTC
CDR3aa: CSVDGSRTSGSLNEQFF

v_gene: TRBV6-4
d_gene: NA
abundance: NA
j_gene: TRBJ2-3
CDR3nt: TGTGCCAGCAAAGCAGCGGCAAGCACAGATACGCAGTATTTT
CDR3aa: CASKAAASTDTQYF

v_gene: TRBV29-1
d_gene: TRBD2
abundance: NA
j_gene: TRBJ2-7
CDR3nt: TGCAGCGTTCTTTACTCTAGCGGAATCTCCTACGAGCAGTACTTC
CDR3aa: CSVLYSSGISYEQYF

v_gene: TRBV7-9
d_gene: TRBD1
abundance: NA
j_gene: TRBJ2-7
CDR3nt: TGTGCCAGCAGCCCGAACAGGGGGGAGTACGAGCAGTACTTC
CDR3aa: CASSPNRGEYEQYF

v_gene: TRBV7-2
d_gene: TRBD1
abundance: NA
j_gene: TRBJ1-2
CDR3nt: TGTGCCAGCAGCACCGGGACAGGGAGTGCCTATGGCTACACCTTC
CDR3aa: CASSTGTGSAYGYTF

v_gene: TRBV3-1/TRBV3-2
d_gene: TRBD1
abundance: NA
j_gene: TRBJ2-7
CDR3nt: TGTGCCAGCAGCGGGCGGGACAGGGCGTCCTACGAGCAGTACTTC
CDR3aa: CASSGRDRASYEQYF

v_gene: TRBV5-1
d_gene: TRBD1
abundance: NA
j_gene: TRBJ1-2
CDR3nt: TGCGCCAGCAGCTTCAAGGGGGCAGGCTATGGCTACACCTTC
CDR3aa: CASSFKGAGYGYTF